The clone carrying this T cell receptor (beta chain) showed up just once. These data originate in a study of OX40 agonist ivuxolimab in advanced cancers. Study at large: Patients' therapy was ivuxolimab, an antibody that acts as an agonist of OX40 (CD134). Patients were treated with intravenous ivuxolimab, dosed at 0.01 to 10 mg/kg and infused every 2 weeks. Partial responses, seen in three patients, involved one hepatocellular carcinoma and two cutaneous melanomas. Eligibility admitted prior anti-PD-1, anti-PD-L1 or anti-CTLA-4 therapy; around 41% had some.

Sequencing used immunoSEQ multiplex PCR; TCRdb keeps in-frame clones, though not all of them. The data hold 25,000 to 35,000 clones, with around 84% observed a single time. Trimming removed 4 bases from V and 0 bases from J, with 7 bases in between. Germline CDR1 reads SEHNR; CDR2 reads FQNEAQ (reference sequence). The CDR3 length is 14 residues. The V and J genes are TRBV7-9 and TRBJ1-3; no definite D call. The clonotype originates from an adult with an advanced solid tumor such as melanoma, head and neck, liver or kidney cancer. Here the sequenced sample was CD4+ or CD8+ T cells sorted from blood, taken in a trial of the OX40 agonist ivuxolimab. Here the CDR3 DNA reads TGTGCCAGCAGCTCCCCCGGCTCTGGAAACACCATATATTTT. It codes for CASSSPGSGNTIYF.